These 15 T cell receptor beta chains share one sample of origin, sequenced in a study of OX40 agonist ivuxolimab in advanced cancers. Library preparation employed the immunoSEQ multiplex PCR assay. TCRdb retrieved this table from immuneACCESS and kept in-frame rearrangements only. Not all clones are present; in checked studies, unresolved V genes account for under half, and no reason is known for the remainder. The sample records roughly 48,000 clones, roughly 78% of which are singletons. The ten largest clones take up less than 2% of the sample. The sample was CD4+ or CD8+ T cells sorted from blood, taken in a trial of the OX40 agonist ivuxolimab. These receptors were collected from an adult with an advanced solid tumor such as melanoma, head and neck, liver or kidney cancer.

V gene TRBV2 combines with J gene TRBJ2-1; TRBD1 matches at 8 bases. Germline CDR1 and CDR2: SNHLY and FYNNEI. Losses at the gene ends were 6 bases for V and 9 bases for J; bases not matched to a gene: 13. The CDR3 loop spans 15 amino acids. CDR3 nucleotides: TGTGCCAGCAGGGCTCCCGGGACAGGCGTTCTTGAGCAGTTCTTC. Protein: CASRAPGTGVLEQFF.

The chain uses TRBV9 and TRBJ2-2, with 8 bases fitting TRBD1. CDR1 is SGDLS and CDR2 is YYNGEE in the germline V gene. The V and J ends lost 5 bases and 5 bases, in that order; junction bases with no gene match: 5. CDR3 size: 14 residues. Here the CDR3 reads CASSRQGLTGELFF. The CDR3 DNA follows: TGTGCCAGCAGTCGACAGGGGCTAACCGGGGAGCTGTTTTTT.

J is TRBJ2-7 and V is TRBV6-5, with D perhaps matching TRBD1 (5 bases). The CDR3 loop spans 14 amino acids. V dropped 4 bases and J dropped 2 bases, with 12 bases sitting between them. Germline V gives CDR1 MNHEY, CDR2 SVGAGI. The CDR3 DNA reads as TGTGCCAGCAGTTTGAGGACACCGACCTACGAGCAGTACTTC. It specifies CASSLRTPTYEQYF.

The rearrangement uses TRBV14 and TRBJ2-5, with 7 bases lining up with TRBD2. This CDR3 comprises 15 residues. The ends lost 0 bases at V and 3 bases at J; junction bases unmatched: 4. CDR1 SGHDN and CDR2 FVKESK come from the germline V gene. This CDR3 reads CASSQDGLAEETQYF. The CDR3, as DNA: TGTGCCAGCAGCCAAGACGGGCTAGCGGAAGAGACCCAGTACTTC.

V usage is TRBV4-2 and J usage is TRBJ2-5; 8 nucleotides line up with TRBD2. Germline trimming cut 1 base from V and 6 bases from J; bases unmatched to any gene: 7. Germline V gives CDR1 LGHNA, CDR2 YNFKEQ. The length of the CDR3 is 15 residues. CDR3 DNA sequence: TGTGCCAGCAGCCAAGCAGCGGGAGATCTGAAGACCCAGTACTTC. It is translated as CASSQAAGDLKTQYF.

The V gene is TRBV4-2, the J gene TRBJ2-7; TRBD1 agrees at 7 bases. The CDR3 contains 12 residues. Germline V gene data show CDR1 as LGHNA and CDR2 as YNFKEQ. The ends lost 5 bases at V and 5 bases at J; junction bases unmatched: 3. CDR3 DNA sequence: TGTGCCAGCAGCTGGACAGGCGACGAGCAGTACTTC. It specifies CASSWTGDEQYF.

CDR3 in amino acids: CASSQERLAGDNEQFF. CDR3 nucleotide sequence: TGCGCCAGCAGCCAAGAAAGACTAGCGGGAGACAATGAGCAGTTCTTC. This chain links TRBV4-1 with TRBJ2-1, with 12 bases matching TRBD2. Losses at the gene ends were 0 bases for V and 5 bases for J; bases not matched to a gene: 2. Germline CDR1 and CDR2: MGHRA and YSYEKL. The CDR3 covers 16 residues.

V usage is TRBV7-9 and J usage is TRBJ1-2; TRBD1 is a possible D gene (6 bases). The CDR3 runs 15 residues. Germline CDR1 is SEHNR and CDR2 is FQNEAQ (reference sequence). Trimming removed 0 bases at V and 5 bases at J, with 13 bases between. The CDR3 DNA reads TGTGCCAGCAGCTTAGCTGGGGGGCCTCAGTATGGCTACACCTTC. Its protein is CASSLAGGPQYGYTF.

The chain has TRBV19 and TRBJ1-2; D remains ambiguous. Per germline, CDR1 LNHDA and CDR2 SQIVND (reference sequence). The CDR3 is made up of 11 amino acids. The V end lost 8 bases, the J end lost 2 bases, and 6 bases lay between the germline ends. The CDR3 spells CASGTNYGYTF. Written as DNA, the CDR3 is TGTGCCAGTGGAACGAACTATGGCTACACCTTC.

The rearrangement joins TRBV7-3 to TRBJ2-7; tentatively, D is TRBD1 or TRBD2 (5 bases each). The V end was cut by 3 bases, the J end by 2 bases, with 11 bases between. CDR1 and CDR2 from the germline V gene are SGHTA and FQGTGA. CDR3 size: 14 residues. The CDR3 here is CASSFGTQTYEQYF. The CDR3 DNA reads TGTGCCAGCAGCTTCGGGACGCAAACCTACGAGCAGTACTTC.

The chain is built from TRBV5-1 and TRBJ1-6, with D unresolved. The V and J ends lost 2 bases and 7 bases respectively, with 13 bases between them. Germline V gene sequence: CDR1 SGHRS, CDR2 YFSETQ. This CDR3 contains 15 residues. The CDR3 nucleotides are TGCGCCAGCAGCTTTGGCTCGGGGTTGAATTCACCCCTCCACTTT. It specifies CASSFGSGLNSPLHF.

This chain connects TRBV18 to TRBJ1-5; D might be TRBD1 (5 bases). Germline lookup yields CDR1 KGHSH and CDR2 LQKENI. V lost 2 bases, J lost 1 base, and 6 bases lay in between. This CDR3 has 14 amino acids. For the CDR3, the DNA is TGTGCCAGCTCACCAGGGGGGAGCAATCAGCCCCAGCATTTT. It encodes CASSPGGSNQPQHF.

The CDR3 nucleotides are TGTGCCAGCACCCTTCTCGGGGCTAGTGGCATAGAGACCCAGTACTTC. This translates into CASTLLGASGIETQYF. V is TRBV7-2 and J is TRBJ2-5; D might be TRBD1 or TRBD2, each matching 5 bases. CDR3 length: 16 amino acids. Looked up from germline, CDR1 is SGHTA and CDR2 is FQGNSA. The V gene lost 7 bases and the J gene lost 4 bases, with 22 bases spanning the gap.

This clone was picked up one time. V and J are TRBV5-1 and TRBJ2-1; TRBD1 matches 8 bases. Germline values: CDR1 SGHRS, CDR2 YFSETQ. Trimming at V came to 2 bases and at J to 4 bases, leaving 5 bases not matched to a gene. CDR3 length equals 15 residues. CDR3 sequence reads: CASSFQGAQYNEQFF. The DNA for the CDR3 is TGCGCCAGCAGCTTTCAGGGGGCGCAATACAATGAGCAGTTCTTC. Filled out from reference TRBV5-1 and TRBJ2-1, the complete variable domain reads KAGVTQTPRYLIKTRGQQVTLSCSPISGHRSVSWYQQTPGQGLQFLFEYFSETQRNKGNFPGRFSGRQFSNSRSEMNVSTLELGDSALYLCASSFQGAQYNEQFFGPGTRLTVL.

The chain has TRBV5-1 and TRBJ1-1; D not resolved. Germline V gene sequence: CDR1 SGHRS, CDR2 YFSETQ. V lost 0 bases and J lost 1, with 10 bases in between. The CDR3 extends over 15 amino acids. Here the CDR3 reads CASSLASPRNTEAFF. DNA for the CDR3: TGCGCCAGCAGCTTGGCATCTCCTCGGAACACTGAAGCTTTCTTT.